Listed below are T cell receptor beta chains from one sample, sequenced in a study of blood T cells in healthy people across ages. Each CDR3 protein is one row after TCRdb ran MiXCR on the 5' RACE reads. Of 1.5 million to 1.8 million distinct CDR3 sequences listed, around 40% were seen once; the top ten hold about 3.8%. The sample was blood. Every receptor here comes from a woman under 30 in good health. CDR3s include the opening cysteine and the closing phenylalanine or tryptophan. The D gene is left open where the match is weak. Clone size is stated in some rows and not others, as once, few, many or a class when expanded.

D gene | J gene | clone size | V gene | CDR3 protein | CDR3 DNA
. | TRBJ1-5 | few | TRBV24-1 | CATSSGGQGNQPQHF | TGTGCCACCTCCTCGGGGGGGCAGGGCAATCAGCCCCAGCATTTT
. | TRBJ1-1 | . | TRBV7-6 | CASSLLGGLNTEAFF | TGTGCCAGCAGCTTACTGGGGGGCTTGAACACTGAAGCTTTCTTT
TRBD2 | TRBJ2-1 | once | TRBV12-3/TRBV12-4 | CASSFPSGGAGQFF | TGTGCCAGCAGTTTCCCTAGCGGGGGGGCTGGGCAGTTCTTC
. | TRBJ1-3 | few | TRBV6-6 | CASIPGRLTIYF | TGTGCCAGCATTCCCGGGCGGCTCACCATATATTTT
. | TRBJ2-1 | . | TRBV15 | CATSRDLEETQFF | TGTGCCACCAGCAGGGACTTGGAAGAGACCCAGTTCTTC
. | TRBJ2-5 | . | TRBV3-1 | CASSQDWARETQYF | TGTGCCAGCAGCCAAGATTGGGCACGAGAGACCCAGTACTTC
. | TRBJ1-6 | . | TRBV20-1 | CSAGNQGYNSPLHF | TGCAGTGCTGGAAACCAGGGCTATAATTCACCCCTCCACTTT
. | TRBJ1-4 | few | TRBV4-3 | CASSQDSRALNEKLFF | TGCGCCAGCAGCCAAGATAGCAGGGCTCTTAATGAAAAACTGTTTTTT
. | TRBJ2-2 | . | TRBV7-2 | CASSLATGTLFF | TGTGCCAGCAGCTTGGCTACGGGCACGCTGTTTTTT
. | TRBJ1-1 | few | TRBV12-3/TRBV12-4 | CASRSVGQSGEAFF | TGTGCCAGCAGAAGCGTAGGACAGTCTGGTGAAGCTTTCTTT
. | TRBJ2-7 | . | TRBV9 | CASSVRDGYEQYF | TGTGCCAGCAGCGTCCGGGACGGCTACGAGCAGTACTTC
. | TRBJ2-6 | . | TRBV3-1 | CASSQDLAARSSGANVLTF | TGTGCCAGCAGCCAAGATCTGGCAGCGAGGTCTTCTGGGGCCAACGTCCTGACTTTC
TRBD2 | TRBJ2-1 | . | TRBV27 | CASSPMSGALDEQFF | TGTGCCAGCAGTCCTATGAGCGGGGCCCTAGATGAGCAGTTCTTC
. | TRBJ2-4 | . | TRBV29-1 | CSVQHLAKNIQYF | TGCAGCGTTCAGCACCTAGCCAAAAACATTCAGTACTTC
. | TRBJ2-1 | . | TRBV5-4 | CASSLASGVSSYNGQFF | TGTGCCAGCAGCTTGGCCTCGGGGGTTAGCTCCTACAATGGGCAGTTCTTC
. | TRBJ1-2 | few | TRBV7-2 | CASSFLSSYGYTF | TGTGCCAGCAGCTTCCTTTCAAGTTATGGCTACACCTTC
. | TRBJ2-7 | . | TRBV20-1 | CSARDRKGINEQYF | TGCAGTGCTAGAGATCGTAAGGGCATCAACGAGCAGTACTTC
. | TRBJ2-3 | few | TRBV20-1 | CSARVSGVTDTQYF | TGCAGTGCTAGAGTTAGCGGAGTGACAGATACGCAGTATTTT
TRBD1 | TRBJ1-1 | . | TRBV7-9 | CASSLTTGGSEAFF | TGTGCCAGCAGCCTCACAACAGGGGGTTCTGAAGCTTTCTTT
. | TRBJ2-5 | few | TRBV20-1 | CSAPEGGEQYF | TGCAGTGCCCCGGAGGGCGGGGAGCAGTACTTC
TRBD2 | TRBJ2-7 | few | TRBV7-9 | CASSLSLPGGWNEQYF | TGTGCCAGCAGCTTAAGTTTGCCGGGAGGTTGGAATGAGCAGTACTTC
TRBD2 | TRBJ2-7 | . | TRBV11-2 | CASSFTSGNHEQYF | TGTGCCAGCAGCTTCACTAGCGGGAACCACGAGCAGTACTTC
. | TRBJ2-7 | . | TRBV29-1 | CSVEVQRGVSYEQYF | TGCAGCGTTGAAGTACAACGAGGAGTTTCCTACGAGCAGTACTTC
. | TRBJ2-7 | . | TRBV6-2/TRBV6-3 | CASSNPGRSLYEQYF | TGTGCCAGCAGTAACCCGGGACGGAGCCTCTACGAGCAGTACTTC
. | TRBJ2-7 | . | TRBV9 | CASSVSWGEYEQYF | TGTGCCAGCAGCGTTTCCTGGGGTGAATACGAGCAGTACTTC
. | TRBJ2-3 | . | TRBV6-6 | CASNTGDTQYF | TGTGCCAGCAACACAGGAGATACGCAGTATTTT
TRBD2 | TRBJ2-3 | many | TRBV12-3/TRBV12-4 | CASSHTGLAGGPPHTDTQYF | TGTGCCAGCAGTCACACCGGACTAGCGGGGGGACCTCCCCACACAGATACGCAGTATTTT
. | TRBJ2-3 | few | TRBV7-2 | CASSSYMPDTQYF | TGTGCCAGCAGCTCTTACATGCCAGATACGCAGTATTTT
. | TRBJ2-1 | few | TRBV7-9 | CASSPIDLYNEQFF | TGTGCCAGCAGCCCCATTGATCTGTACAATGAGCAGTTCTTC
. | TRBJ1-3 | . | TRBV27 | CASSLHYGGTSTIYF | TGTGCCAGCAGCCTCCACTATGGGGGAACGAGCACCATATATTTT
. | TRBJ2-2 | . | TRBV4-3 | CASSQDVRVDTGELFF | TGCGCCAGCAGCCAAGACGTCAGGGTAGACACCGGGGAGCTGTTTTTT
. | TRBJ1-4 | . | TRBV12-3/TRBV12-4 | CASSLLVSSEKLFF | TGTGCCAGCAGTTTGTTAGTATCTAGTGAAAAACTGTTTTTT
. | TRBJ2-2 | . | TRBV27 | CASSLFPFGQGNTGELFF | TGTGCCAGCAGTTTATTCCCCTTTGGGCAGGGGAACACCGGGGAGCTGTTTTTT
. | TRBJ2-7 | . | TRBV15 | CATSRDRGLAYEQYF | TGTGCCACCAGCAGAGATCGAGGTCTAGCGTACGAGCAGTACTTC
TRBD1 | TRBJ1-2 | few | TRBV29-1 | CSVERDRGWHGYTF | TGCAGCGTTGAAAGGGACAGGGGGTGGCATGGCTACACCTTC